The 15 T cell receptor beta chains below were found in one sample sequenced in a study of vaccination and CD4 T cells after COVID-19. Antigens of these TCRs are unknown. CD4+ T cells that had been cultured provided DNA sequenced with the Oncomine TCR Beta short-read assay. TCRdb processed the PCR reads anew with MiXCR; each CDR3 protein has one entry. The table records about 11,000 distinct CDR3 sequences, around 50% of them present only once. Treatment of the sample: approximately 10-day PBMC culture with coronavirus spike peptide pools or control peptides (ViraFEST assay). Material for sequencing was CD4+ T cells from blood, cultured in vitro. These receptors originate from a human donor who had recovered from COVID-19.

The rearrangement joins TRBV6-1 to TRBJ2-2; D unclear. The germline V gene has CDR1 MNHNS and CDR2 SASEGT. There are 16 residues in the CDR3. The ends were cut back, 6 bases at V and 5 bases at J, with 19 bases in the middle. The CDR3 DNA is TGTGCCAGCAGCATAAACCGGGCCCTGGGTACCGGGGAGCTGTTTTTT. Translation: CASSINRALGTGELFF.

The J gene is TRBJ1-1, the V gene TRBV27, with D hard to call. V gave up 2 bases and J gave up 1 base, with 11 bases separating them. The CDR3 loop spans 15 amino acids. CDR1 is MNHEY, CDR2 SMNVEV, per germline (reference sequence). CDR3 DNA sequence: TGTGCCAGCAGTTTAGTCAGGACGCGGAACACTGAAGCTTTCTTT. This codes for CASSLVRTRNTEAFF.

The chain is built from TRBV28 and TRBJ1-4; D might be TRBD1 (6 bases). This CDR3 contains 14 residues. Trimming took off 0 bases at V and 7 bases at J, with 9 bases between the two ends. Germline V gene data show CDR1 as MDHEN and CDR2 as SYDVKM. The CDR3 DNA follows: TGTGCCAGCAGTTTATGGGGGGCGAGTGAAAAACTGTTTTTT. Translation: CASSLWGASEKLFF.

The J gene is TRBJ1-2, the V gene TRBV7-9; D not resolved. The CDR3 is 13 amino acids. From germline, CDR1 is SEHNR and CDR2 FQNEAQ (reference sequence). With 1 base removed from V and 8 bases from J, the gap between germline ends came to 11 bases. CDR3 protein: CASSLVGGWGYTF. CDR3 DNA: TGTGCCAGCAGCTTAGTAGGCGGATGGGGCTACACCTTC.

A few counts support this clonotype. The chain carries TRBV6-1 and TRBJ1-6, with D hard to call. This CDR3 is built from 16 residues. The V gene lost 5 bases and the J gene lost 3 bases, with 14 bases spanning the gap. Germline loops: CDR1 MNHNS, CDR2 SASEGT. The DNA for the CDR3 is TGTGCCAGCAGTCGAACCCAGGCCCTCTATAATTCACCCCTCCACTTT. Its protein product is CASSRTQALYNSPLHF.

The V gene is TRBV6-1, the J gene TRBJ1-5; tentatively, D is TRBD1 (6 bases). The germline V gene has CDR1 MNHNS and CDR2 SASEGT. The CDR3 is 17 amino acids. The V end was cut by 7 bases, the J end by 5 bases, with 24 bases between. The CDR3 DNA follows: TGTGCCAGCACCCGCCCGTATACAGGGCCCCGGGATCAGCCCCAGCATTTT. It codes for CASTRPYTGPRDQPQHF.

This clonotype was seen a single time. The chain combines TRBV28 with TRBJ2-3; 9 bases fit TRBD1. The CDR3 length is 15 residues. Germline V gene lookup returns CDR1 MDHEN and CDR2 SYDVKM. Losses at the gene ends were 2 bases for V and 5 bases for J; bases not matched to a gene: 5. The CDR3 sequence is CASSLTGQGQDTQYF. The CDR3 DNA is TGTGCCAGCAGTTTAACGGGACAGGGTCAAGATACGCAGTATTTT.

The V gene is TRBV20-1, the J gene TRBJ2-2; 7 bases line up with TRBD2. The germline CDR1 and CDR2 sequences are DFQATT and SNEGSKA (reference sequence). The J segment lost 1 base and the V segment lost 1 base, leaving 9 bases of the junction unmatched. CDR3 length equals 17 residues. This chain's CDR3 is CSARGVWKRGNTGELFF. Here the CDR3 DNA reads TGCAGTGCTAGAGGGGTGTGGAAGCGGGGGAACACCGGGGAGCTGTTTTTT.

This chain joins TRBV20-1 and TRBJ2-3; 7 nucleotides align to TRBD2. J lost 0 bases, V lost 5 bases, and 11 bases had no gene match. In germline, CDR1 is DFQATT, CDR2 SNEGSKA (reference sequence). The CDR3 consists of 16 residues. The chain's CDR3 is CSAAPLLASSTDTQYF. The DNA for the CDR3 is TGCAGTGCTGCACCCTTACTAGCGTCTAGCACAGATACGCAGTATTTT.

This chain links TRBV20-1 with TRBJ2-4; 7 bases line up with TRBD2. This CDR3 has 15 residues. Germline V lookup: CDR1 DFQATT, CDR2 SNEGSKA (reference sequence). J lost 3 bases, V lost 6 bases, and 11 bases had no gene match. Here the CDR3 DNA reads TGCAGTGCCAATCCCGGGACTAACAACAAAAACATTCAGTACTTC. This gives the protein CSANPGTNNKNIQYF.

The rearrangement links TRBV29-1 to TRBJ2-1, with D possibly being TRBD1 (6 bases). With 2 bases removed from V and 5 bases from J, the gap between germline ends came to 10 bases. The CDR3 is 13 residues long. Germline V gives CDR1 SQVTM, CDR2 ANQGSEA. The CDR3 DNA reads as TGCAGCGTTGAATGGTGGACAGACAATGAGCAGTTCTTC. It codes for CSVEWWTDNEQFF.

V usage is TRBV28 and J usage is TRBJ2-3, with D unclear. Per germline, CDR1 MDHEN and CDR2 SYDVKM. The ends were cut back, 4 bases at V and 1 base at J, with 15 bases in the middle. This CDR3 is built from 16 residues. The CDR3 nucleotides are TGTGCCAGCAGTTCCCTCTTTGGCGTAGGCACAGATACGCAGTATTTT. Translated: CASSSLFGVGTDTQYF.

V and J are TRBV7-9 and TRBJ2-5; perhaps TRBD2 as D (6 bases). Germline V lookup: CDR1 SEHNR, CDR2 FQNEAQ (reference sequence). CDR3 length equals 17 residues. V was cut by 1 base and J by 4 bases, with 19 bases left in between. For the CDR3, the DNA is TGTGCCAGCAGCTTAGGAGCCCTAGCGCAGTTAGGAGAGACCCAGTACTTC. Protein sequence: CASSLGALAQLGETQYF.

This chain connects TRBV6-1 to TRBJ2-7; tentative D call: TRBD2 (7 bases). This CDR3 contains 15 residues. The V gene's germline CDR1 is MNHNS and CDR2 SASEGT. V lost 4 bases and J 4 bases, leaving 17 bases between the germline ends. This chain's CDR3 is CASSGGTPGGYEQYF. The DNA for the CDR3 is TGTGCCAGCAGTGGCGGGACACCCGGGGGGTACGAGCAGTACTTC.

The V call is TRBV6-1, the J call TRBJ1-5, with no clear D. Germline V gene sequence: CDR1 MNHNS, CDR2 SASEGT. This CDR3 is 13 amino acids long. Between the trimmed V and J ends, which lost 6 bases and 3 bases, there was a span of 9 bases. CDR3 DNA sequence: TGTGCCAGCAGCGTGGACTTCAATCAGCCCCAGCATTTT. Protein sequence: CASSVDFNQPQHF.